A single sample is the source of the 13 T cell receptor beta chains below, sequenced in a study of beta chain features in type 1 diabetes. TCRB transcripts that were expressed got sequenced, as all of the isolated RNA had been reverse transcribed. Sequencing used immunoSEQ multiplex PCR; TCRdb keeps in-frame clones, though not all of them. The profile shows hundreds of thousands of clones, around an eighth of them singletons. These receptors are not linked to any known antigen. Broader study findings: Shortening that was moderate but significant affected the TCRB CDR3s of Type 1 diabetes patients in all four CD4+ subsets.

The sample comprised naive CD4+ T cells from blood. These receptors originate from a man aged 18-30 years with type 1 diabetes.

This clone was seen a few times. The chain is built from TRBV11-2 and TRBJ2-6, with 9 bases identical to TRBD1. Unmatched junction bases numbered 5, after V lost 5 bases and J lost 0 bases. CDR3 size: 17 residues. Germline-derived CDR1 and CDR2 are SGHAT and FQNNGV. CDR3 amino acids: CASSRTGALSGANVLTF. CDR3 sequence (DNA): TGTGCCAGCAGCCGGACAGGGGCCCTCTCTGGGGCCAACGTCCTGACTTTC.

This clone was observed a few times. The chain carries TRBV18 and TRBJ2-3; unclear D gene. Looked up from germline, CDR1 is KGHSH and CDR2 is LQKENI. Trimming shortened V by 3 bases and J by 6 bases, and 13 bases separated the two germline ends. This CDR3 is 14 amino acids long. DNA for the CDR3: TGTGCCAGCTCACCGGACCAACCGAAGGATACGCAGTATTTT. Amino acid sequence: CASSPDQPKDTQYF. The full variable domain, in which reference TRBV18 and TRBJ2-3 provide the parts outside the CDR3, is NAGVMQNPRHLVRRRGQEARLRCSPMKGHSHVYWYRQLPEEGLKFMVYLQKENIIDESGMPKERFSAEFPKEGPSILRIQQVVRGDSAAYFCASSPDQPKDTQYFGPGTRLTVL.

This clone was seen only a few times. This sequence joins TRBV25-1 and TRBJ2-1; D may be TRBD1 (6 bases). Germline assignment: CDR1 MGHDK and CDR2 SYGVNS. The CDR3 totals 15 residues. The V and J ends lost 4 bases and 8 bases respectively, with 18 bases between them. The chain's CDR3 is CASSAGTLLSDEQFF. The CDR3 coding sequence is TGTGCCAGCAGTGCCGGGACACTCCTTTCGGATGAGCAGTTCTTC.

This clone was recorded a few times. The rearrangement uses TRBV30 and TRBJ1-6, with D hard to call. Trimming removed 2 bases at V and 7 bases at J, with 9 bases between. Looked up from germline, CDR1 is GTSNPN and CDR2 is SVGIG (reference sequence). This CDR3 spans 13 amino acids. The CDR3 loop reads CAWSRQRNSPLHF. In DNA, the CDR3 is TGTGCCTGGAGTCGGCAGAGAAATTCACCCCTCCACTTT.

The chain is built from TRBV6-1 and TRBJ1-4; TRBD1 is a possible D gene (5 bases). The V and J ends lost 5 bases and 4 bases respectively, with 8 bases between them. The CDR3 consists of 13 residues. Germline-derived CDR1 and CDR2 are MNHNS and SASEGT. In DNA form, the CDR3 reads TGTGCCAGCAGTACGGGGGTTAATGAAAAACTGTTTTTT. Its protein product is CASSTGVNEKLFF.

In this sample, this clone turned up a few times. The CDR3 nucleotides are TGTGCCAGCAGAGCCGGGACAGATCGCGAGCAGTACTTC. It encodes CASRAGTDREQYF. The chain has TRBV6-5 and TRBJ2-7, with TRBD1 matching 7 bases. This CDR3 has 13 residues. Germline values: CDR1 MNHEY, CDR2 SVGAGI. V was pared by 6 bases and J by 6 bases, with 8 bases of the junction left unmatched.

This clone was picked up a small number of times. The chain combines TRBV19 with TRBJ1-1; tentative D call: TRBD1 (5 bases). V was shortened by 0 bases and J by 4 bases, with 12 bases between the two germline ends. CDR3 length equals 15 residues. CDR1 and CDR2 (germline): LNHDA, SQIVND (reference sequence). In DNA form, the CDR3 reads TGTGCCAGTAGTATAGATCCAGGACATGCCACTGAAGCTTTCTTT. Protein product: CASSIDPGHATEAFF.

The chain combines TRBV27 with TRBJ1-1, with D possibly matching TRBD1 (6 bases). Trimming removed 5 bases from V and 2 bases from J, with 15 bases in between. Per germline, CDR1 MNHEY and CDR2 SMNVEV (reference sequence). CDR3 length: 15 amino acids. The CDR3 region has the DNA TGTGCCAGCAGTACCCCCTTAGGGGGAAACACTGAAGCTTTCTTT. It is translated as CASSTPLGGNTEAFF.

The chain recombines TRBV30 with TRBJ1-6; a possible D gene is TRBD1 (5 bases). The CDR3 has 11 amino acids. CDR1 GTSNPN and CDR2 SVGIG come from the germline V gene (reference sequence). Trimming pared 1 base from V and 12 bases from J, leaving 7 bases between. The CDR3 DNA reads as TGTGCCTGGAGTGCAGGGAGACCCCTCCACTTT. Encoded protein: CAWSAGRPLHF.

The rearrangement links TRBV18 to TRBJ1-3; 7 nucleotides align to TRBD1. V shed 4 bases, J shed 0 bases, and the junction held 3 bases outside the gene matches. The CDR3 is made up of 15 amino acids. CDR1 KGHSH and CDR2 LQKENI come from the germline V gene. Here the CDR3 DNA reads TGTGCCAGCTCACAACCAGGGGGCTCTGGAAACACCATATATTTT. As protein: CASSQPGGSGNTIYF.

This clone was found a few times. This chain uses TRBV7-2 with TRBJ1-2; tentative D call: TRBD1 (5 bases). Germline V CDR1 and CDR2: SGHTA, FQGNSA. The CDR3 length is 14 residues. V lost 2 bases, J lost 4 bases, and 11 bases lay in between. The CDR3 region has the DNA TGTGCCAGCAGCTTAAAGGGGACTGTCTATGGCTACACCTTC. This gives the protein CASSLKGTVYGYTF.

The chain combines TRBV7-8 with TRBJ2-2; D is perhaps TRBD1 (6 bases). Per germline, CDR1 SGHVS and CDR2 FQNEAQ. The CDR3 has 18 residues. Deletions cut 5 bases from V and 5 bases from J, with 24 bases between. CDR3 sequence: CASSNYLDRTLGTGELFF. CDR3 DNA sequence: TGTGCCAGCAGCAACTACTTAGACAGGACCCTAGGTACCGGGGAGCTGTTTTTT.

A few counts support this clone. CDR3 protein: CASSEEPGGQGEQFF. The CDR3 nucleotides read TGTGCCAGCAGTGAAGAACCGGGGGGGCAGGGCGAGCAGTTCTTC. V usage is TRBV2 and J usage is TRBJ2-1, with 8 positions matching TRBD2. Germline-derived CDR1 and CDR2 are SNHLY and FYNNEI. This CDR3 has 15 amino acids. The V segment lost 1 base and the J segment 10 bases; nucleotides outside the gene matches: 9.